The 23 T cell receptor beta chains below were found in one sample sequenced in a study of Graves' ophthalmopathy and Graves' hyperthyroidism. RNA transcripts served as template for amplifying TCR beta CDR3 sequences. First-round RT-PCR used HTBI primers; second-round multiplex PCR followed. TCRdb reprocessed the multiplex PCR reads with MiXCR, giving one entry per CDR3 protein. This table has around 1,000,000 distinct CDR3 sequences, 35% to 45% appearing once. Sample: peripheral blood or thyroid tissue (not recorded which). These receptors were collected from an adult man with Graves' hyperthyroidism.

Many counts were recorded for this clonotype. This sequence joins TRBV7-7 and TRBJ2-5; D gene ambiguous. The V gene's germline CDR1 is SSHAT and CDR2 FNYEAQ (reference sequence). The CDR3 totals 16 residues. V was pared by 1 base and J by 0 bases, with 12 bases between. Written as DNA, the CDR3 is TGTGCCAGCAGCTTAGACCGAGACGCAGACCAAGAGACCCAGTACTTC. Its translation is CASSLDRDADQETQYF.

In its sample, this clonotype was seen many times. The V gene is TRBV19, the J gene TRBJ1-5; D possibly corresponds to TRBD1 (6 bases). CDR1 is LNHDA and CDR2 is SQIVND in the germline V gene (reference sequence). The CDR3 has 15 residues. V was pared by 1 base and J by 2 bases, with 9 bases between. CDR3 residues: CASSIGGQGNQPQHF. The CDR3 region has the DNA TGTGCCAGTAGTATAGGGGGGCAGGGCAATCAGCCCCAGCATTTT.

The V and J genes are TRBV15 and TRBJ1-5; 7 bases fit TRBD1. The CDR3 is made up of 15 amino acids. The ends lost 5 bases at V and 4 bases at J; junction bases unmatched: 8. Germline-derived CDR1 and CDR2 are LNHNV and YYDKDF (reference sequence). CDR3 residues: CATSEDLGQNQPQHF. The CDR3 coding sequence is TGTGCCACCAGCGAAGATTTGGGACAGAATCAGCCCCAGCATTTT.

This clonotype was seen repeatedly, ten times or more. This sequence joins TRBV5-1 and TRBJ2-7; D is possibly TRBD1 or TRBD2 (5 bases each). This CDR3 spans 15 amino acids. Per the germline V gene, CDR1 is SGHRS and CDR2 is YFSETQ. V lost 3 bases and J lost 0, with 13 bases in between. The CDR3 DNA sequence: TGCGCCAGCAGCTCCGGACTTGGGGGCTCCTACGAGCAGTACTTC. It is translated as CASSSGLGGSYEQYF.

Regarding this clonotype: The missing conserved phenylalanine or tryptophan at the end of this CDR3 makes a read error likely. The rearrangement links TRBV6-6 to TRBJ1-5; possible D gene TRBD1, 6 bases. CDR3 length: 15 amino acids. CDR1 is MNHNY, CDR2 SVGAGI, per germline (reference sequence). The CDR3 sequence: CAISYSITGLGPQHL. The CDR3 DNA reads as TGTGCCATCAGTTACTCGATCACAGGGTTAGGGCCCCAGCATCTT.

This clonotype was detected ten times or more. The gene calls are TRBV7-9 and TRBJ2-5; D ambiguous. The length of the CDR3 is 13 residues. Trimming stripped 2 bases from V and 3 bases from J, with 7 bases between. Looked up from germline, CDR1 is SEHNR and CDR2 is FQNEAQ (reference sequence). CDR3 sequence reads: CASSLSTKETQYF. CDR3 in DNA: TGTGCCAGCAGCTTATCTACAAAAGAGACCCAGTACTTC.

This clonotype came up many times. This chain connects TRBV15 to TRBJ1-4, with a tentative D call TRBD1 (6 bases). Germline loops: CDR1 LNHNV, CDR2 YYDKDF (reference sequence). CDR3 size: 16 residues. V lost 4 bases to trimming and J lost 7 bases, with 19 bases between them. The CDR3, as DNA: TGTGCCACCAGCACCTCCTCGGCAGGGGCAACTGAAAAACTGTTTTTT. Protein sequence: CATSTSSAGATEKLFF.

This clonotype was counted only a few times. This chain connects TRBV7-9 to TRBJ2-1, with 9 bases that match TRBD2. This CDR3 comprises 16 residues. Germline CDR1 reads SEHNR; CDR2 reads FQNEAQ (reference sequence). Losses at the gene ends were 5 bases for V and 6 bases for J; bases not matched to a gene: 11. The CDR3 nucleotides read TGTGCCAGCAGCCAAAACCCGGGACTAGCTCTCAATGAGCAGTTCTTC. Translated: CASSQNPGLALNEQFF.

In the case of this clonotype: A read error is possible here, since a much larger clone lies one base away. This chain uses TRBV7-2 with TRBJ1-3, with 8 bases lining up with TRBD1. The germline V gene has CDR1 SGHTA and CDR2 FQGNSA. This CDR3 spans 14 amino acids. CDR3 nucleotide sequence: TGTGCCAGCATTACAGGGGGGACTGGAGACACCATATATTTT. It yields the protein CASITGGTGDTIYF.

This clonotype was found many times. This chain joins TRBV5-1 and TRBJ1-2; D gene uncertain. Germline CDR1 is SGHRS and CDR2 is YFSETQ. The length of the CDR3 is 14 residues. V gave up 4 bases and J gave up 0 bases, with 10 bases separating them. CDR3 in DNA: TGCGCCAGCAGCGACTCAGGAGCTAACTATGGCTACACCTTC. Translated, it gives CASSDSGANYGYTF. Together with reference TRBV5-1 and TRBJ1-2, the CDR3 gives the full variable domain: KAGVTQTPRYLIKTRGQQVTLSCSPISGHRSVSWYQQTPGQGLQFLFEYFSETQRNKGNFPGRFSGRQFSNSRSEMNVSTLELGDSALYLCASSDSGANYGYTFGSGTRLTVV.

This clonotype was counted many times. This sequence joins TRBV19 and TRBJ1-2; D ambiguous. The CDR3 is 12 residues long. Germline CDR1 reads LNHDA; CDR2 reads SQIVND (reference sequence). Trimming removed 1 base from V and 8 bases from J, with 8 bases in between. The DNA of the CDR3 is TGTGCCAGTAGTATAGGTGGGGTCGGCTACACCTTC. Its translation: CASSIGGVGYTF. Full variable domain (outside the CDR3, taken from reference TRBV19 and TRBJ1-2): DGGITQSPKYLFRKEGQNVTLSCEQNLNHDAMYWYRQDPGQGLRLIYYSQIVNDFQKGDIAEGYSVSREKKESFPLTVTSAQKNPTAFYLCASSIGGVGYTFGSGTRLTVV.

This clonotype was recorded many times. The chain uses TRBV20-1 and TRBJ1-3; D gene ambiguous. Trimming pared 7 bases from V and 4 bases from J, leaving 14 bases between. The CDR3 loop spans 13 amino acids. Germline V gene data show CDR1 as DFQATT and CDR2 as SNEGSKA (reference sequence). The CDR3 coding sequence is TGCAGTGTTCTGGGCGGGGAGGGAAACACCATATATTTT. Amino acid sequence: CSVLGGEGNTIYF.

On this clonotype: Without the conserved terminal phenylalanine or tryptophan, this CDR3 likely stems from a read error. The chain joins TRBV4-1 to TRBJ1-4, with TRBD1 matching over 7 bases. The CDR3 is 15 residues long. Germline V gene data show CDR1 as MGHRA and CDR2 as YSYEKL. After removal of 0 bases from V and 8 bases from J, the junction contained 6 bases not matched to a gene. The CDR3 here is CASSQDRGGDEKLFL. In nucleotides, the CDR3 is TGCGCCAGCAGCCAAGATCGAGGGGGCGACGAAAAACTGTTTCTT.

This chain links TRBV11-1 with TRBJ2-5; D is possibly TRBD2 (6 bases). Germline loops: CDR1 SGHAT, CDR2 FQDESV (reference sequence). This CDR3 spans 17 amino acids. V lost 5 bases to trimming and J lost 5 bases, with 24 bases between them. The CDR3 region has the DNA TGTGCCAGCAGCGACGGGGCCCATAGCGCGGGGCAGGAGACCCAGTACTTC. Protein product: CASSDGAHSAGQETQYF.

The chain uses TRBV20-1 and TRBJ1-6; 8 nucleotides line up with TRBD1. After removal of 5 bases from V and 8 bases from J, the junction contained 5 bases not matched to a gene. CDR1 is DFQATT and CDR2 is SNEGSKA in the germline V gene (reference sequence). The CDR3 is 13 amino acids. CDR3 in DNA: TGCAGTGCTTTGGACAGGGATTATTCACCCCTCCACTTT. Its protein product is CSALDRDYSPLHF.

This clonotype has a handful of counts. The CDR3 nucleotides read TGCGCCAGCAGCTTCAACAGGGACGTGGAGACCCAGTACTTC. As protein: CASSFNRDVETQYF. The V and J genes are TRBV5-1 and TRBJ2-5; possible D gene TRBD1, 6 bases. The V and J ends lost 2 bases and 5 bases respectively, with 13 bases between them. The CDR3 is 14 amino acids. Germline V CDR1 and CDR2: SGHRS, YFSETQ.

In its sample, this clonotype was seen a few times. The chain uses TRBV29-1 and TRBJ2-2, with D possibly matching TRBD1 (6 bases). V lost 3 bases to trimming and J lost 5 bases, with 13 bases between them. Germline V lookup: CDR1 SQVTM, CDR2 ANQGSEA. This CDR3 is 14 amino acids long. The CDR3 loop is CSVDTGHLTGELFF. The CDR3 region has the DNA TGCAGCGTTGATACGGGACACCTGACCGGGGAGCTGTTTTTT.

The V gene is TRBV6-1, the J gene TRBJ1-5; 7 positions agree with TRBD1. The germline V gene encodes CDR1 MNHNS and CDR2 SASEGT. The V segment lost 6 bases and the J segment 7 bases; nucleotides outside the gene matches: 9. The CDR3 extends over 14 amino acids. The CDR3 sequence: CASRHRQGRQPQHF. CDR3 coding DNA: TGTGCCAGCAGACATAGACAGGGTCGGCAGCCCCAGCATTTT.

The rearrangement joins TRBV7-2 to TRBJ2-7, with 7 bases fitting TRBD2. Germline V gene data show CDR1 as SGHTA and CDR2 as FQGNSA. V lost 2 bases and J lost 10; bases outside the gene matches: 17. CDR3 length equals 16 residues. CDR3 residues: CASSLLPSGPREIQYF. The CDR3 bases are TGTGCCAGCAGCTTACTACCTTCAGGGCCGCGGGAGATCCAGTACTTC.

On this clonotype: This CDR3 is missing its conserved last phenylalanine or tryptophan, likely due to a read error. The rearrangement joins TRBV12-3 or TRBV12-4 to TRBJ1-1; unclear D gene. The CDR3 runs to 11 residues. Between the trimmed V and J ends, which lost 1 base and 6 bases, there was a span of 3 bases. The CDR3 is CASSLEAEAFP. As DNA, the CDR3 is TGTGCCAGCAGTTTAGAGGCTGAAGCTTTCCCT.

For this clonotype: One base away lies a much larger clone, so this may be a sequencing read error. This chain uses TRBV14 with TRBJ2-7; 7 bases line up with TRBD2. V lost 4 bases to trimming and J lost 7 bases; unmatched junction nucleotides: 10. CDR3 length: 14 amino acids. The germline CDR1 and CDR2 sequences are SGHDN and FVKESK. The DNA for the CDR3 is TGTGCCAGCAGCCTACGCGGGACTAACAAAGAGCAGTACTTC. Its translation is CASSLRGTNKEQYF.

This clonotype was counted at least ten times. The chain carries TRBV7-9 and TRBJ1-1, with D perhaps TRBD1 (5 bases). This CDR3 is 14 amino acids long. Trimming left V 6 bases short and J 1 base short, with 12 bases between. From germline, CDR1 is SEHNR and CDR2 FQNEAQ (reference sequence). The CDR3 reads CASRPGSSNTEAFF. The DNA of the CDR3 is TGTGCCAGCAGACCAGGGTCGTCGAACACTGAAGCTTTCTTT.

This clonotype has ten or more counts. V usage is TRBV5-6 and J usage is TRBJ2-7; TRBD2 matches 9 bases. V dropped 1 base and J dropped 4; count of bases not matched to a gene: 9. Germline V gene data show CDR1 as SGHDT and CDR2 as YYEEEE. The CDR3 length is 16 residues. The CDR3, as DNA: TGTGCCAGCAGCTTGAAGAGCGGGAGGCTCGGTTACGAGCAGTACTTC. Protein sequence: CASSLKSGRLGYEQYF.